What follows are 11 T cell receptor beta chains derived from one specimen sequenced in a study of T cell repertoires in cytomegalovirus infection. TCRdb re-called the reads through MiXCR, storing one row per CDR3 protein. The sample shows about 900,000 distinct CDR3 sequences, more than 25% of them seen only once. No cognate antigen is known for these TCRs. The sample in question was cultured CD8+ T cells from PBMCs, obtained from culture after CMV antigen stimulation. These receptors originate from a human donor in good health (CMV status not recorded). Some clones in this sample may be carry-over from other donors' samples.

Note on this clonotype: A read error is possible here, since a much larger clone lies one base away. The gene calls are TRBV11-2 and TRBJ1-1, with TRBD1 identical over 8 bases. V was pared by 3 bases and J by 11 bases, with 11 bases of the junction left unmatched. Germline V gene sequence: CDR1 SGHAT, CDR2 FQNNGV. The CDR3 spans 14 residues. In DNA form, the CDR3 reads TGTGCCAGCAGCTTTAGCTTAGGACAGGGATGGGCTTTCTTT. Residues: CASSFSLGQGWAFF.

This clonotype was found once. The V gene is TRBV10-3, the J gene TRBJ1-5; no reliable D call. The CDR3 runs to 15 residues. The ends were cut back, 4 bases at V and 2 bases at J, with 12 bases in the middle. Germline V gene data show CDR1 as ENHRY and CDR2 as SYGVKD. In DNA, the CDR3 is TGTGCCATCAGTGGGGAGGAGTGGGGCAATCAGCCCCAGCATTTT. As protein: CAISGEEWGNQPQHF.

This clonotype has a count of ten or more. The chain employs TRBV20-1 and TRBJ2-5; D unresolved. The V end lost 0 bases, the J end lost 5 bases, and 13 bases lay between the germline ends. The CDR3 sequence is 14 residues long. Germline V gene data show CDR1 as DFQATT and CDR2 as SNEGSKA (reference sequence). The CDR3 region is CSARDSTVLETQYF. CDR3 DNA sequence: TGCAGTGCTAGAGATAGCACGGTCCTCGAGACCCAGTACTTC.

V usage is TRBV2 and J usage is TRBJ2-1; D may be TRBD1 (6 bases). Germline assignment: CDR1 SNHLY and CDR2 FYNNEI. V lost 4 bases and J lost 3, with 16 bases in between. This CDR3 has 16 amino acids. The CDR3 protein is CASSGGPGAGYNEQFF. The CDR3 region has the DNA TGTGCCAGCAGTGGGGGCCCAGGGGCTGGCTACAATGAGCAGTTCTTC.

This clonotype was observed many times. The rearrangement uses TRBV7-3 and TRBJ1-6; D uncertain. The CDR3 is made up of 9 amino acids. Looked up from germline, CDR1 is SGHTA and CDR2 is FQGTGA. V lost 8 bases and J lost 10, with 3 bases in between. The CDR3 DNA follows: TGTGCCAGCGGGTCACCCCTCCACTTT. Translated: CASGSPLHF.

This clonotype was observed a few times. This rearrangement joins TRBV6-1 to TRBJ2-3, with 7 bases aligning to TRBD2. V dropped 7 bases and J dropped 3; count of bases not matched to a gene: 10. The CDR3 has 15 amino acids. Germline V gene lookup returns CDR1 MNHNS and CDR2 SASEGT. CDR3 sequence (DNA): TGTGCCAGCACCAGCCTCAGCGGGGATACAGATACGCAGTATTTT. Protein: CASTSLSGDTDTQYF.

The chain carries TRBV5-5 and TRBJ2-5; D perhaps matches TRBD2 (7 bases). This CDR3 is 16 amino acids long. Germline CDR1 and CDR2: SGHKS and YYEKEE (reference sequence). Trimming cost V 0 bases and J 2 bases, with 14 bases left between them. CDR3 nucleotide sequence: TGTGCCAGCAGCTTGGCAGGGGAGGGAGGTCAAGAGACCCAGTACTTC. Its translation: CASSLAGEGGQETQYF.

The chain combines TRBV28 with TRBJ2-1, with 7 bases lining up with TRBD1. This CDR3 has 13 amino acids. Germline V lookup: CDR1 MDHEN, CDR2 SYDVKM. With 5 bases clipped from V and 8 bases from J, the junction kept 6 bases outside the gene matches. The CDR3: CASSQRGHYEQFF. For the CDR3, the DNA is TGTGCCAGCAGTCAAAGGGGGCACTATGAGCAGTTCTTC.

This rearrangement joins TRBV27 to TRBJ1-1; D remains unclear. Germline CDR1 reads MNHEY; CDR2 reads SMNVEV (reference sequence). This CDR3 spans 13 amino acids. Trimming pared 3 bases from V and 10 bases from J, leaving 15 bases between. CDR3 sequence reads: CASSLAPLRVAFF. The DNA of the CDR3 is TGTGCCAGCAGTTTGGCCCCCCTCCGCGTAGCTTTCTTT.

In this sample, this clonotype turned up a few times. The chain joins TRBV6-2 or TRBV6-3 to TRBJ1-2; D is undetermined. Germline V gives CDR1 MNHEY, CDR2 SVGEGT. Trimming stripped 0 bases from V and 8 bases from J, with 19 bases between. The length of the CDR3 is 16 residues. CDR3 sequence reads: CASSYSPEGTLSGYTF. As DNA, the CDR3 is TGTGCCAGCAGTTACTCACCGGAGGGAACCCTCAGCGGCTACACCTTC.

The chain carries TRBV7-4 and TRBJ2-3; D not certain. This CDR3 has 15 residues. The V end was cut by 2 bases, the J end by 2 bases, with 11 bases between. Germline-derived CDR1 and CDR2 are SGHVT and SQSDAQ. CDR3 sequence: CASSLSDSTTDTQYF. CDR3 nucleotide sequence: TGTGCCAGCAGCTTAAGTGACTCAACCACAGATACGCAGTATTTT.